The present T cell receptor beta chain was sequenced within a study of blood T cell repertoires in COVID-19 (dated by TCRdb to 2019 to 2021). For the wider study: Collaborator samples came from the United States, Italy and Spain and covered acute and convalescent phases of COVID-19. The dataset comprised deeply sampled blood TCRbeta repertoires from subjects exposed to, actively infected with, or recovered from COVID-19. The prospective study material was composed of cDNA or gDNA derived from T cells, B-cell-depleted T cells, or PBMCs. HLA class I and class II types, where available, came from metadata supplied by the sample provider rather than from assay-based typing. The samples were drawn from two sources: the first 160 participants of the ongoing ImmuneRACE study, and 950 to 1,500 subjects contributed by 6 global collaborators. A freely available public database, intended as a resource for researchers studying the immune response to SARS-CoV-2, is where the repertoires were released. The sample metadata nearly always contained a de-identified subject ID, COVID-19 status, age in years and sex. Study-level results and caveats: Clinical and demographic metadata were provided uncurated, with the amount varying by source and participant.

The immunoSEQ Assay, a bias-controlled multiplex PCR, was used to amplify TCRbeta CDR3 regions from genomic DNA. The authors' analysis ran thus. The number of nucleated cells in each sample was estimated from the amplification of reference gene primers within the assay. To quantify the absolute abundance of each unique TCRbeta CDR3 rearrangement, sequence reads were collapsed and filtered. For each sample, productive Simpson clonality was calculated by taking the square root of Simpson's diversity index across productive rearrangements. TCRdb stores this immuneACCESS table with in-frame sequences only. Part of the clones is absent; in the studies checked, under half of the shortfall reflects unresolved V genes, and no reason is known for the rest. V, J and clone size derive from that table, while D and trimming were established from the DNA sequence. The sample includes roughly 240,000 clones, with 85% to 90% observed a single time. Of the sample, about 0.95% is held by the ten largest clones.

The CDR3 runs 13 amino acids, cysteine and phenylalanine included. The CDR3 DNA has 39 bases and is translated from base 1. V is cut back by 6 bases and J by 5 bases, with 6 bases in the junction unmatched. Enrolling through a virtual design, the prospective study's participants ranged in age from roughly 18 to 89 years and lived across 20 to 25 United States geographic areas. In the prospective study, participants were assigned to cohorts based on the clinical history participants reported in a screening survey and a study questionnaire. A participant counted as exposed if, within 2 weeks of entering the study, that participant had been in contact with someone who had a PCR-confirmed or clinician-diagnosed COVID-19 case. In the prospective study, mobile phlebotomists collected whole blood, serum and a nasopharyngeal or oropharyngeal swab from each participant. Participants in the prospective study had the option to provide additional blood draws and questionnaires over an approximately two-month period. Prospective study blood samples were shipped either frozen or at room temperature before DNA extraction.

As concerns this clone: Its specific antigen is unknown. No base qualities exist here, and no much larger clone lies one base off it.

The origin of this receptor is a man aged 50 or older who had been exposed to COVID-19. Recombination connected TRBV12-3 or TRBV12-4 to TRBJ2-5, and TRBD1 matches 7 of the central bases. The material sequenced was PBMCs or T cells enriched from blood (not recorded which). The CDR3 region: CASRNRGAETQYF. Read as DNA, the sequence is TGTGCCAGCAGAAACAGGGGTGCGGAGACCCAGTACTTC.